These 27 T cell receptor beta chains originate from one sample sequenced in a study of HIV-infected patients and healthy controls. About 500 ng RNA was reverse transcribed with alpha and beta constant-region primers. Separate chain-specific third strand synthesis with multiplexing indices produced the alpha and beta libraries. Each CDR3 protein is one row after TCRdb ran MiXCR on the 5' RACE reads. Among about 7,800 distinct CDR3 sequences listed, about 6.3% were seen once. The repertoire came from unfractionated whole blood and reflected all unsorted peripheral T cells. The sample here was blood, taken before antiretroviral therapy. The source is an adult with HIV infection.

A few counts support this clonotype. The chain combines TRBV7-8 with TRBJ2-1; possible D gene TRBD2, 5 bases. V lost 0 bases and J 0 bases, leaving 9 bases between the germline ends. The CDR3 is 16 amino acids. Germline V lookup: CDR1 SGHVS, CDR2 FQNEAQ. CDR3 DNA: TGTGCCAGCAGCTTAGCGGGGAGAGTCTCCTACAATGAGCAGTTCTTC. Translated: CASSLAGRVSYNEQFF.

The chain joins TRBV27 to TRBJ1-3, with D possibly matching TRBD1 (5 bases). This CDR3 is 16 amino acids long. CDR1 is MNHEY and CDR2 is SMNVEV in the germline V gene (reference sequence). V was pared by 3 bases and J by 4 bases, with 16 bases between. CDR3 DNA: TGTGCCAGCAGTTTTGGGGCCCCAGCCTTGGGAAACACCATATATTTT. Residues: CASSFGAPALGNTIYF.

The V and J genes are TRBV5-6 and TRBJ1-4; D is possibly TRBD1 (6 bases). V was shortened by 4 bases and J by 4 bases, with 20 bases between the two germline ends. Germline CDR1 and CDR2: SGHDT and YYEEEE. The CDR3 runs 17 residues. The DNA of the CDR3 is TGTGCCAGCAGCCTACTACGATACAGGGACCTTAATGAAAAACTGTTTTTT. Its protein product is CASSLLRYRDLNEKLFF.

This clonotype was observed at least ten times. This chain links TRBV7-9 with TRBJ1-2; tentative D call: TRBD1 (5 bases). V was cut by 5 bases and J by 7 bases, with 14 bases left in between. The V gene's germline CDR1 is SEHNR and CDR2 FQNEAQ (reference sequence). The CDR3 loop spans 13 amino acids. CDR3 amino acids: CASSPNRQVGYTF. For the CDR3, the DNA is TGTGCCAGCAGCCCAAACAGGCAGGTTGGCTACACCTTC.

The table lists this clonotype with many counts. The rearrangement links TRBV9 to TRBJ2-1; D unresolved. Germline V gene data show CDR1 as SGDLS and CDR2 as YYNGEE. This CDR3 has 12 amino acids. V was clipped by 3 bases and J by 3 bases, with 4 bases between them. DNA for the CDR3: TGTGCCAGCAGCGCAAGCTACAATGAGCAGTTCTTC. Translating it yields CASSASYNEQFF.

At least ten counts were recorded for this clonotype. This chain uses TRBV19 with TRBJ2-1, with D possibly being TRBD2 (6 bases). The CDR3 runs to 14 residues. Per the germline V gene, CDR1 is LNHDA and CDR2 is SQIVND (reference sequence). V lost 3 bases and J lost 4, with 10 bases in between. The CDR3 DNA reads as TGTGCCAGTAGTATTAGCGGAAGATACAATGAGCAGTTCTTC. As protein: CASSISGRYNEQFF.

This clonotype is labeled medium-sized. This sequence joins TRBV29-1 and TRBJ2-5; no definite D call. Germline V gene sequence: CDR1 SQVTM, CDR2 ANQGSEA. The V end was cut by 3 bases, the J end by 0 bases, with 5 bases between. There are 12 residues in the CDR3. The CDR3 nucleotides are TGCAGCGTTGACACAAACCAAGAGACCCAGTACTTC. Its translation: CSVDTNQETQYF.

This clonotype occurred many times. This rearrangement joins TRBV19 to TRBJ2-3; D is unresolved. The length of the CDR3 is 14 residues. CDR1 and CDR2 (germline): LNHDA, SQIVND (reference sequence). With 9 bases removed from V and 0 bases from J, the gap between germline ends came to 13 bases. This chain's CDR3 is CASREGQSTDTQYF. The CDR3 coding sequence is TGTGCCAGCCGAGAAGGCCAGAGCACAGATACGCAGTATTTT. The whole variable domain, filled in from reference TRBV19 and TRBJ2-3, reads DGGITQSPKYLFRKEGQNVTLSCEQNLNHDAMYWYRQDPGQGLRLIYYSQIVNDFQKGDIAEGYSVSREKKESFPLTVTSAQKNPTAFYLCASREGQSTDTQYFGPGTRLTVL.

This clonotype was picked up many times. J is TRBJ2-7 and V is TRBV25-1, with D possibly matching TRBD2 (6 bases). This CDR3 region has 13 residues. Trimming left V 6 bases short and J 0 bases short, with 9 bases between. Germline V gives CDR1 MGHDK, CDR2 SYGVNS. The CDR3 bases are TGTGCCAGCAGGGAGGGCAGCTCCTACGAGCAGTACTTC. Translating it yields CASREGSSYEQYF.

The J gene is TRBJ2-2, the V gene TRBV10-2; 9 nucleotides match TRBD1. The V and J ends lost 5 bases and 5 bases, in that order; junction bases with no gene match: 6. The CDR3 consists of 15 residues. Germline CDR1 and CDR2: WSHSY and SAAADI. CDR3: CASSQTGGGTGELFF. CDR3 nucleotides: TGCGCCAGCAGTCAAACAGGGGGCGGAACCGGGGAGCTGTTTTTT.

Sample share makes this clonotype medium-sized (0.01 to 0.1%). V gene TRBV6-5 combines with J gene TRBJ1-2; D uncertain. The V gene's germline CDR1 is MNHEY and CDR2 SVGAGI. The CDR3 runs to 15 residues. V lost 6 bases and J lost 4, with 18 bases in between. The DNA for the CDR3 is TGTGCCAGCAGAGAAACAGTGGCTCATATCTATGGCTACACCTTC. Translating it yields CASRETVAHIYGYTF.

This clonotype was seen repeatedly, ten times or more. This chain links TRBV3-1 with TRBJ2-1; no definite D call. Trimming stripped 1 base from V and 9 bases from J, with 13 bases between. The germline V gene encodes CDR1 LGHDT and CDR2 YNNKEL (reference sequence). This CDR3 comprises 14 residues. DNA for the CDR3: TGTGCCAGCAGCCAAGTTAGGGTCGCATCTGAGCAGTTCTTC. Encoded protein: CASSQVRVASEQFF.

The V gene is TRBV13, the J gene TRBJ2-2; TRBD1 agrees at 10 bases. V dropped 8 bases and J dropped 6; count of bases not matched to a gene: 12. Germline CDR1 is PRHDT and CDR2 is FYEKMQ (reference sequence). There are 16 residues in the CDR3. The CDR3 coding sequence is TGTGCCAGCCCAACCCTCCGACAGGGGGCATCCGGGGAGCTGTTTTTT. Amino acid sequence: CASPTLRQGASGELFF.

This clonotype was counted at least ten times. J is TRBJ2-2 and V is TRBV5-1; 7 bases match TRBD1. This CDR3 has 17 amino acids. With 0 bases clipped from V and 2 bases from J, the junction kept 7 bases outside the gene matches. Per germline, CDR1 SGHRS and CDR2 YFSETQ. The CDR3, as DNA: TGCGCCAGCAGCTTGGTCGCCGGGACAGCAAACACCGGGGAGCTGTTTTTT. It specifies CASSLVAGTANTGELFF.

This clonotype appeared many times. This sequence joins TRBV4-1 and TRBJ2-5; D gene unclear. This CDR3 is built from 13 residues. V lost 1 base, J lost 4 bases, and 7 bases lay in between. Per germline, CDR1 MGHRA and CDR2 YSYEKL. CDR3 loop: CASSQVIIETQYF. For the CDR3, the DNA is TGCGCCAGCAGCCAAGTTATCATAGAGACCCAGTACTTC.

The sample holds a few counts of this clonotype. The genes are TRBV5-6 and TRBJ2-5, with D perhaps matching TRBD2 (6 bases). Germline assignment: CDR1 SGHDT and CDR2 YYEEEE. The CDR3 is 17 residues long. The V end was cut by 0 bases, the J end by 4 bases, with 19 bases between. CDR3 loop: CASSLAEGPGSPETQYF. The DNA for the CDR3 is TGTGCCAGCAGCTTGGCGGAGGGACCGGGGAGCCCAGAGACCCAGTACTTC.

In its sample, this clonotype was seen many times. This chain uses TRBV7-9 with TRBJ1-1; 7 bases fit TRBD1. CDR1 SEHNR and CDR2 FQNEAQ come from the germline V gene (reference sequence). The CDR3 has 15 amino acids. Losses at the gene ends were 1 base for V and 6 bases for J; bases not matched to a gene: 8. The CDR3 here is CASSLVQGEFAEAFF. CDR3 in DNA: TGTGCCAGCAGCTTAGTTCAGGGGGAGTTCGCTGAAGCTTTCTTT.

The gene calls are TRBV10-3 and TRBJ1-1, with D perhaps matching TRBD1 (5 bases). The V and J ends lost 4 bases and 2 bases respectively, with 11 bases between them. The CDR3 is made up of 14 amino acids. CDR1 is ENHRY, CDR2 SYGVKD, per germline. As DNA, the CDR3 is TGTGCCATCAGTGCCCAGGGCCAAAACACTGAAGCTTTCTTT. Encoded protein: CAISAQGQNTEAFF.

At least ten counts were recorded for this clonotype. This chain uses TRBV6-6 with TRBJ1-6, with D unclear. Trimming stripped 4 bases from V and 7 bases from J, with 11 bases between. The CDR3 contains 14 residues. The germline V gene has CDR1 MNHNY and CDR2 SVGAGI (reference sequence). The DNA of the CDR3 is TGTGCCAGCAGTTCCTCGGGTGGGAATTCACCCCTCCACTTT. Protein: CASSSSGGNSPLHF.

This clonotype is labeled medium-sized. One end of the junction is discordant with germline, which a read error may explain. Here the CDR3 reads CASSLGDSSNEQFF. Written as DNA, the CDR3 is TGTGCCAGCAGCCTGGGGGACTCCTCCAATGAGCAGTTCTTC. The V and J genes are TRBV5-6 and TRBJ2-1; D might be TRBD2 (6 bases). Per the germline V gene, CDR1 is SGHDT and CDR2 is YYEEEE. The CDR3 has 14 amino acids.

The sample holds a few counts of this clonotype. This rearrangement joins TRBV7-3 to TRBJ2-1; 7 positions agree with TRBD2. There are 13 residues in the CDR3. Per the germline V gene, CDR1 is SGHTA and CDR2 is FQGTGA. V lost 3 bases to trimming and J lost 10 bases; unmatched junction nucleotides: 6. The CDR3 DNA reads TGTGCCAGCAGCTTTAGTTTGGGGGGGGAGCAGTTCTTC. Translation: CASSFSLGGEQFF.

This clonotype was seen many times. This chain links TRBV19 with TRBJ1-5; possible D gene TRBD1, 6 bases. Germline loops: CDR1 LNHDA, CDR2 SQIVND (reference sequence). CDR3 length: 13 amino acids. V lost 3 bases and J 9 bases, leaving 12 bases between the germline ends. The DNA for the CDR3 is TGTGCCAGTAGTATTGGGGGGGCATGGCCCCAGCATTTT. It encodes CASSIGGAWPQHF.

V and J are TRBV5-5 and TRBJ1-2; D is unclear. The germline V and J ends were trimmed by 2 bases and 0 bases, with 5 bases remaining between them. CDR1 and CDR2 from the germline V gene are SGHKS and YYEKEE (reference sequence). The CDR3 contains 13 residues. The CDR3 nucleotides read TGTGCCAGCAGCTTACAACCTAACTATGGCTACACCTTC. Encoded protein: CASSLQPNYGYTF.

This clonotype has a handful of counts. CDR3 residues: CASSPLGPDRETQYF. For the CDR3, the DNA is TGTGCCAGCTCACCATTAGGACCGGATAGAGAGACCCAGTACTTC. The V and J genes are TRBV18 and TRBJ2-5, with D hard to call. V was trimmed by 2 bases and J by 4 bases, leaving 14 bases between them. This CDR3 is built from 15 residues. Per germline, CDR1 KGHSH and CDR2 LQKENI. Supplemented by reference TRBV18 and TRBJ2-5, the full variable domain reads NAGVMQNPRHLVRRRGQEARLRCSPMKGHSHVYWYRQLPEEGLKFMVYLQKENIIDESGMPKERFSAEFPKEGPSILRIQQVVRGDSAAYFCASSPLGPDRETQYFGPGTRLLVL.

This clonotype is classed as medium-sized. The chain uses TRBV6-6 and TRBJ2-1; 10 bases match TRBD1. CDR1 is MNHNY, CDR2 SVGAGI, per germline (reference sequence). This CDR3 comprises 15 residues. After removal of 4 bases from V and 1 base from J, the junction contained 1 base not matched to a gene. Here the CDR3 reads CASSLDRGSYNEQFF. The CDR3 DNA follows: TGTGCCAGCAGTTTGGACAGGGGGTCCTACAATGAGCAGTTCTTC.

This clonotype was recorded at least ten times. This sequence joins TRBV5-1 and TRBJ1-1, with D unresolved. The CDR3 is made up of 13 amino acids. Germline V gene lookup returns CDR1 SGHRS and CDR2 YFSETQ. Trimming took off 2 bases at V and 2 bases at J, with 7 bases between the two ends. The CDR3 here is CASSLTRNTEAFF. CDR3 coding DNA: TGCGCCAGCAGCTTAACGCGTAACACTGAAGCTTTCTTT. The full variable domain, rest sourced from reference TRBV5-1 and TRBJ1-1, is KAGVTQTPRYLIKTRGQQVTLSCSPISGHRSVSWYQQTPGQGLQFLFEYFSETQRNKGNFPGRFSGRQFSNSRSEMNVSTLELGDSALYLCASSLTRNTEAFFGQGTRLTVV.

In its sample, this clonotype was seen a few times. This chain links TRBV5-6 with TRBJ2-3, with TRBD1 identical over 8 bases. CDR1 is SGHDT, CDR2 YYEEEE, per germline. This CDR3 comprises 14 residues. J gave up 4 bases and V 4 bases, and 5 bases lay outside the gene matches. The CDR3 reads CASSEQGVPDTQYF. The CDR3 bases are TGTGCCAGCAGCGAACAGGGGGTCCCAGATACGCAGTATTTT.